This T cell receptor beta chain was captured by sequencing in a study of T cell responses to AZD1222 COVID-19 vaccine (dated by TCRdb to 2020 to 2022). Concerning the study at large: Because spike-specific TCR depth and breadth did not differ between the two schedules, AZD1222 recipients who got a second dose at roughly 4 weeks were pooled with those who got a second dose at roughly 12 weeks. TCR sequencing covered fewer than 250 trial participants: about 210 given two doses of AZD1222 and 26 given two doses of MenACWY control vaccine. Trial participants were enrolled by age into 18-55, 56-69 and 70-plus year subgroups, with approximately 160, 26 and 62 TCR-sequenced participants respectively. Overall study results and their limits: Nearly half of unique spike-specific TCRs reportedly recognized epitopes outside regions mutated in the B.1.351 and B.1.1.7 variants. A significant rise in spike-specific TCR breadth and depth was observed after two AZD1222 doses relative to day 0 and relative to MenACWY recipients. Participants were mostly white British, with more females than males. The authors suggested clonal diversity may have been underestimated. Because no day 14 peak-response samples were available, repertoires were characterized only after the peak T cell response. The 56-69-year group was small, and its depth increase did not reach significance, likely because of low power. CD4 TCRs associated with the vaccine covered the entire spike protein, and the dominant responses were in regions 160-218 and 743-854. Conclusions about previously exposed vaccinees are limited because only six or seven AZD1222 recipients were SARS-CoV-2 seropositive at baseline.

Read against the paper, the sample's time point label means: baseline before first vaccination. Vaccinee samples came from UK trials COV001 and COV002, including a single-blind randomized controlled phase 2/3 trial of AZD1222 (ChAdOx1 nCoV-19) in healthy adults. Trial participant PBMC samples were collected at day 0 and day 28 after the second dose for TCRbeta chain sequencing. Points on this clone: The specificity of this receptor is unknown. The sample holds no much larger clone one base away, and base qualities are not on file.

The CDR3 regions of human TCRbeta chains were analyzed by immunosequencing. Per the original workflow: TCRs in the repertoires were matched against a reference library of SARS-CoV-2-specific TCRs that had been generated with the MIRA antigen-specificity platform. Breadth was defined as the fraction of unique TCRs that were SARS-CoV-2-associated. Depth was defined as the fraction of total T cells that were SARS-CoV-2-associated. Using the MIRA data, each spike-specific TCR was mapped to the spike region that the TCR reacts to and placed in a CD4 or CD8 class. Log10-transformed breadth and depth values were compared by one-way ANOVA with Sidak's multiple comparisons tests. What TCRdb holds here is the immuneACCESS table cut down to in-frame rearrangements. Part of the clones is not present; checked against another copy, under half of the missing clones reflect an unresolved V gene, and the others are unexplained. V, J and clone size are taken as reported in that table, and D and trimming were inferred from the DNA itself. The sample profile shows 100,000 or so clones; approximately 91% of them were found once. The ten largest clones take up roughly 4% of the sample.

V and J are truncated by 10 bases and 2 bases respectively, leaving an intervening sequence of 17 bases. There are 14 amino acids in the CDR3, from cysteine to phenylalanine inclusive. CDR3 DNA only is kept here, 42 bases in frame from base 1. CDR1 and CDR2, per the germline V gene, are ENHRY and SYGVKD. This receptor was identified in an adult in good health. The chain is encoded by TRBV10-3 joined to TRBJ1-2; the D gene assignment is ambiguous. The sequenced sample was peripheral blood, obtained on day 0 of AZD1222 vaccination. The sequence in DNA is TGTGCCAAATCGGCCGGAGGCATGAACTATGGCTACACCTTC. The encoded protein is CAKSAGGMNYGYTF.